The present TCR beta chain was sequenced within a study of blood T cell repertoires in COVID-19. Study overall: From the United States, Italy and Spain came samples of acute and convalescent COVID-19. PBMCs, B-cell-depleted T cells, or T cells were the source of the cDNA or gDNA that made up the material.

V lost 6 bases, J lost 7 bases, and 7 bases stayed unmatched. The CDR3 is 14 amino acids. Germline assignment: CDR1 SGHVS and CDR2 FQNEAQ. This clone was seen once. As processed by the authors: Amplification of reference gene primers provided the estimated nucleated cell counts. Assay: immunoSEQ multiplex PCR; the TCRdb copy retains only in-frame clones and omits some. For V, J and clone size, that table is used; D and trimming come from the DNA. The data show about 100,000 clones, roughly 92% seen once. The TCR sequence derives from a man aged 45-60 years with active COVID-19. V usage is TRBV7-8 and J usage is TRBJ1-4, with 8 bases identical to TRBD1. Sequencing was carried out using peripheral blood. CDR3 amino acids: CASSTPGGGEKLFF. CDR3 nucleotides: TGTGCCAGCAGTACTCCAGGGGGCGGTGAAAAACTGTTTTTT. The full variable domain, rest sourced from reference TRBV7-8 and TRBJ1-4, is GAGVSQSPRYKVAKRGQDVALRCDPISGHVSLFWYQQALGQGPEFLTYFQNEAQLDKSGLPSDRFFAERPEGSVSTLKIQRTQQEDSAVYLCASSTPGGGEKLFFGSGTQLSVL.